Shown below are 18 T cell receptor beta chains from a single sample sequenced in a study of Tregs in tolerant kidney transplant recipients. No antigen has been assigned to these receptors. Clones were read by immunoSEQ multiplex PCR, and TCRdb kept only the in-frame ones, dropping some. The sample has thousands of clones, approximately 46% seen once; the top ten hold approximately 5.9%. Sequences were obtained from CD4+ T cells from blood cultured with allogeneic cells. The receptors were sampled from a human donor in good health.

A few counts support this clone. The chain combines TRBV7-2 with TRBJ1-5; D uncertain. Germline lookup yields CDR1 SGHTA and CDR2 FQGNSA. CDR3 length equals 11 residues. V was cut by 8 bases and J by 6 bases, with 8 bases left in between. The DNA of the CDR3 is TGTGCCAGCCAAGAGGGTCAGCCCCAGCATTTT. Protein: CASQEGQPQHF.

The chain couples TRBV7-3 to TRBJ2-7, with TRBD1 identical over 10 bases. This CDR3 has 16 amino acids. Germline values: CDR1 SGHTA, CDR2 FQGTGA. J was trimmed by 4 bases and V by 0 bases; bases with no gene match: 6. This CDR3 is CASSLTTGTGVYEQYF. For the CDR3, the DNA is TGTGCCAGCAGCTTAACGACCGGGACAGGGGTTTACGAGCAGTACTTC. The full variable domain, with the rest looked up from reference TRBV7-3 and TRBJ2-7, is GAGVSQTPSNKVTEKGKYVELRCDPISGHTALYWYRQSLGQGPEFLIYFQGTGAADDSGLPNDRFFAVRPEGSVSTLKIQRTERGDSAVYLCASSLTTGTGVYEQYFGPGTRLTVT.

The J gene is TRBJ1-2, the V gene TRBV6-1; TRBD1 matches at 7 bases. V shed 8 bases, J shed 9 bases, and the junction held 6 bases outside the gene matches. Germline V gene lookup returns CDR1 MNHNS and CDR2 SASEGT. This CDR3 is built from 11 residues. The CDR3 DNA reads as TGTGCCAGCGGGAGGGGGCTTAGCTACACCTTC. This sequence encodes CASGRGLSYTF.

The chain is built from TRBV7-3 and TRBJ2-1; D is undetermined. V was cut by 0 bases and J by 1 base, with 10 bases left in between. The germline gives CDR1 SGHTA, CDR2 FQGTGA. This CDR3 is built from 16 residues. As DNA, the CDR3 is TGTGCCAGCAGCTTAACATCGGCGTCTTCCTACAATGAGCAGTTCTTC. Residues: CASSLTSASSYNEQFF.

This clone occurred a few times. J is TRBJ1-5 and V is TRBV28; D is unresolved. V shed 7 bases and J shed 6 bases, with 19 bases lying between them. Germline V gives CDR1 MDHEN, CDR2 SYDVKM. This CDR3 is 15 amino acids long. CDR3 nucleotides: TGTGCCAGCAAAGTCCCCGGAGGGAGGGTTCAGCCCCAGCATTTT. Translation: CASKVPGGRVQPQHF. The variable domain in full, with the rest retrieved from reference TRBV28 and TRBJ1-5, is DVKVTQSSRYLVKRTGEKVFLECVQDMDHENMFWYRQDPGLGLRLIYFSYDVKMKEKGDIPEGYSVSREKKERFSLILESASTNQTSMYLCASKVPGGRVQPQHFGDGTRLSIL.

There are a few counts of this clone. The chain couples TRBV29-1 to TRBJ2-7, with D perhaps being TRBD1 or TRBD2 (5 bases each). The CDR3 runs 13 residues. Germline lookup yields CDR1 SQVTM and CDR2 ANQGSEA. With 4 bases removed from V and 6 bases from J, the gap between germline ends came to 16 bases. In DNA, the CDR3 is TGCAGCGTTGGACGGCGCCGGGGCTCCGAGCAGTACTTC. Translation gives CSVGRRRGSEQYF.

DNA for the CDR3: TGTGCCAGCAGCCCCGAGACCGGCGGCAATCAGCCCCAGCATTTT. Its translation is CASSPETGGNQPQHF. The J gene is TRBJ1-5, the V gene TRBV7-2; no reliable D call. CDR1 is SGHTA, CDR2 FQGNSA, per germline. Trimming took off 5 bases at V and 2 bases at J, with 13 bases between the two ends. CDR3 length equals 15 residues.

The CDR3 DNA reads TGCAGTGCGGGAAGTGGCTACACCTTC. Translation: CSAGSGYTF. The chain carries TRBV20-1 and TRBJ1-2, with no clear D. This CDR3 spans 9 amino acids. The ends were cut back, 6 bases at V and 7 bases at J, with 6 bases in the middle. Germline assignment: CDR1 DFQATT and CDR2 SNEGSKA (reference sequence).

This clone occurred a few times. Other DNA sequences in the same sample also yield this CDR3. The V and J genes are TRBV5-1 and TRBJ2-2, with TRBD2 matching 11 bases. The CDR3 spans 16 residues. CDR1 is SGHRS and CDR2 is YFSETQ in the germline V gene. V lost 2 bases, J lost 4 bases, and 4 bases stayed unmatched. The CDR3: CASSLRTSGSTGELFF. As DNA, the CDR3 is TGCGCCAGCAGCTTAAGGACTAGCGGGTCCACCGGGGAGCTGTTTTTT.

By frequency in the sample, this clone is medium-sized. V and J are TRBV4-3 and TRBJ1-5; D gene unclear. In germline, CDR1 is LGHNA, CDR2 YSLEER. This CDR3 has 14 residues. Trimming shortened V by 0 bases and J by 5 bases, and 8 bases separated the two germline ends. This CDR3 reads CASSQDEGYQPQHF. CDR3 sequence (DNA): TGCGCCAGCAGCCAAGATGAAGGTTATCAGCCCCAGCATTTT.

This clone was recorded a few times. This rearrangement joins TRBV5-4 to TRBJ2-1, with D maybe TRBD2 (6 bases). V gave up 4 bases and J gave up 5 bases, with 16 bases separating them. The CDR3 extends over 15 amino acids. Germline assignment: CDR1 SGHNT and CDR2 YYREEE (reference sequence). The CDR3 sequence: CASSPSAGTDNEQFF. DNA for the CDR3: TGTGCCAGCAGCCCTTCGGCGGGGACGGACAATGAGCAGTTCTTC. The full variable domain, its missing parts supplied by reference TRBV5-4 and TRBJ2-1, is ETGVTQSPTHLIKTRGQQVTLRCSSQSGHNTVSWYQQALGQGPQFIFQYYREEENGRGNFPPRFSGLQFPNYSSELNVNALELDDSALYLCASSPSAGTDNEQFFGPGTRLTVL.

This chain connects TRBV4-3 to TRBJ2-3; 9 bases map to TRBD2. The CDR3 sequence is 18 residues long. Germline V CDR1 and CDR2: LGHNA, YSLEER. Trimming took 1 base from V and 2 from J; bases not matched to a gene: 10. CDR3 nucleotide sequence: TGCGCCAGCAGCCAAGCGTGGCGGGGGGGCCTCAACACAGATACGCAGTATTTT. Its protein is CASSQAWRGGLNTDTQYF.

Written as DNA, the CDR3 is TGTGCCACCAGTCAGCTCCCGTTTAACTATGGCTACACCTTC. Translating it yields CATSQLPFNYGYTF. This chain connects TRBV15 to TRBJ1-2; D not resolved. Between the trimmed V and J ends, which lost 6 bases and 1 base, there was a span of 12 bases. The CDR3 runs to 14 residues. Germline loops: CDR1 LNHNV, CDR2 YYDKDF (reference sequence).

This clone was detected a few times. The J gene is TRBJ1-6, the V gene TRBV18, with TRBD1 identical over 11 bases. The germline V gene encodes CDR1 KGHSH and CDR2 LQKENI. The CDR3 totals 17 residues. With V trimmed by 3 bases and J by 7 bases, 8 bases remained unmatched. In nucleotides, the CDR3 is TGTGCCAGCTCACCGGGACAGGGGGGACTGGGGAATTCACCCCTCCACTTT. Translation gives CASSPGQGGLGNSPLHF.

The CDR3 loop reads CASSRTGTSGFGEQFF. CDR3 in DNA: TGCGCCAGCAGCCGCACCGGGACTAGCGGGTTCGGTGAGCAGTTCTTC. The rearrangement joins TRBV4-3 to TRBJ2-1; 12 bases align to TRBD2. V shed 4 bases and J 9 bases; nucleotides not matched to a gene: 10. This CDR3 has 16 amino acids. Germline V gene sequence: CDR1 LGHNA, CDR2 YSLEER.

This sequence joins TRBV30 and TRBJ2-7; D gene ambiguous. CDR1 and CDR2 (germline): GTSNPN, SVGIG (reference sequence). CDR3 size: 12 residues. The germline V and J ends were trimmed by 2 bases and 5 bases, with 10 bases remaining between them. This chain's CDR3 is CAWSSGSDEQYF. The DNA of the CDR3 is TGTGCCTGGAGTTCAGGATCGGACGAGCAGTACTTC.

This clone rates as large. The chain employs TRBV5-5 and TRBJ2-7; possible D gene TRBD2, 7 bases. The CDR3 is 14 amino acids. Germline loops: CDR1 SGHKS, CDR2 YYEKEE (reference sequence). Trimming removed 2 bases from V and 3 bases from J, with 12 bases in between. The CDR3 protein is CASSLRGADYEQYF. The CDR3 coding sequence is TGTGCCAGCAGCTTACGGGGGGCGGACTACGAGCAGTACTTC.

J is TRBJ2-5 and V is TRBV27; D gene uncertain. V was pared by 1 base and J by 2 bases, with 5 bases between. There are 13 residues in the CDR3. Germline V gene sequence: CDR1 MNHEY, CDR2 SMNVEV (reference sequence). The CDR3 bases are TGTGCCAGCAGTTTATACAGTCAAGAGACCCAGTACTTC. Translating gives CASSLYSQETQYF.